This T cell receptor (beta chain) was captured in a study of regulatory T cells in long-lasting Graves disease. The germline V and J ends were trimmed by 0 bases and 4 bases, with 10 bases remaining between them. This CDR3 is built from 15 residues. Germline V CDR1 and CDR2: SGHNT, YYREEE (reference sequence). TCR beta libraries were built with iRepertoire HTBI primers and Arm-PCR of CDR3 regions. One entry per CDR3 protein, called by TCRdb with MiXCR from the multiplex PCR reads. Of more than 300,000 distinct CDR3 sequences in the sample, around 15% were seen once. The time point: newly diagnosed GD, antithyroid drugs for less than 3 months. Construction of the TCR library relied on RNA isolated from PBMCs.

The origin of this receptor is a female donor with Graves disease. Specimen: peripheral blood mononuclear cells (PBMCs), collected at new diagnosis, from a patient treated with antithyroid drugs. This sequence joins TRBV5-4 and TRBJ1-4; no firm D call. CDR3 in amino acids: CASSLAQAGNEKLFF. The CDR3 nucleotides read TGTGCCAGCAGCTTGGCCCAGGCCGGTAATGAAAAACTGTTTTTT.